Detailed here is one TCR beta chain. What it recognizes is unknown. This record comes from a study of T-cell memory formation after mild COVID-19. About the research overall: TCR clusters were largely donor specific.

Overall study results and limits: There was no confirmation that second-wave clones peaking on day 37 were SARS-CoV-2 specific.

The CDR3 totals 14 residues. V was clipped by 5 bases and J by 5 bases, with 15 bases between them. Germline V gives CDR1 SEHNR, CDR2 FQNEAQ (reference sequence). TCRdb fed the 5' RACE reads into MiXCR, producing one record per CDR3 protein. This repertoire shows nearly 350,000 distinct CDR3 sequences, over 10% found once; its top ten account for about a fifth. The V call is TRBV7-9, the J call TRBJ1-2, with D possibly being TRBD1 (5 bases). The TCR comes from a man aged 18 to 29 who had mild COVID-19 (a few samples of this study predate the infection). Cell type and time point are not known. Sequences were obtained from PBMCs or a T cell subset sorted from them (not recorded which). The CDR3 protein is CASSLPGGYYGYTF. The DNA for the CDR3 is TGTGCCAGCAGCCTCCCGGGGGGATATTATGGCTACACCTTC.